Following are 27 T cell receptor beta chains from one sample sequenced in a study of early T cells in non-severe SARS-CoV-2 infection (dated by TCRdb to about 2021). The library was obtained by 5' RACE. TCRdb names NextSeq 500 as the instrument used. TCRdb reprocessing: public reads trimmed at Q25 with fastp, clones called with MiXCR, in-frame beta chains kept. Entries are consolidated by CDR3 protein sequence, retaining the most common genes and DNA. Present in this sample are 80,000 to 95,000 distinct CDR3 sequences, roughly 14% of which were seen just once. Under 0.75% of the sample comes from the top ten. The sample was whole blood. These receptors were obtained from an adult who was a healthcare worker with PCR-confirmed SARS-CoV-2 infection or an uninfected control (not recorded which).

This clonotype has more than one count but fewer than ten. V gene TRBV19 combines with J gene TRBJ1-2; D remains unclear. Germline V CDR1 and CDR2: LNHDA, SQIVND (reference sequence). This CDR3 region has 18 residues. Trimming removed 1 base at V and 3 bases at J, with 21 bases between. The CDR3 region has the DNA TGTGCCAGTAGTATAGCCCTCAGGCTGGGCGTCGCGGACTATGGCTACACCTTC. Translating gives CASSIALRLGVADYGYTF. Full variable domain (remainder filled in from reference TRBV19 and TRBJ1-2): DGGITQSPKYLFRKEGQNVTLSCEQNLNHDAMYWYRQDPGQGLRLIYYSQIVNDFQKGDIAEGYSVSREKKESFPLTVTSAQKNPTAFYLCASSIALRLGVADYGYTFGSGTRLTVV.

The chain couples TRBV7-8 to TRBJ2-3; TRBD2 agrees at 8 bases. The CDR3 runs 16 residues. J was trimmed by 6 bases and V by 4 bases; bases with no gene match: 12. CDR1 and CDR2 from the germline V gene are SGHVS and FQNEAQ. The CDR3 sequence is CASSSGTSDGSDTQYF. The CDR3 nucleotides read TGTGCCAGCAGCTCCGGGACTAGTGATGGGTCGGATACGCAGTATTTT.

The rearrangement links TRBV5-1 to TRBJ2-3, with a possible D match to TRBD2 (6 bases). Germline values: CDR1 SGHRS, CDR2 YFSETQ. CDR3 length: 16 residues. The V end lost 2 bases, the J end lost 1 base, and 14 bases lay between the germline ends. CDR3 sequence reads: CASSFPPREGTDTQYF. The CDR3 DNA reads as TGCGCCAGCAGCTTCCCCCCCAGGGAGGGCACAGATACGCAGTATTTT.

This clonotype was seen a handful of times. The genes are TRBV5-1 and TRBJ1-1; D ambiguous. CDR1 and CDR2 (germline): SGHRS, YFSETQ. This CDR3 has 15 amino acids. Trimming removed 4 bases at V and 0 bases at J, with 13 bases between. In DNA form, the CDR3 reads TGCGCCAGCAGCCCAACGGTAGACATGAACACTGAAGCTTTCTTT. Its protein is CASSPTVDMNTEAFF.

This clonotype was seen more than once but under ten times. CDR3 sequence reads: CSASPRSSGNTIYF. For the CDR3, the DNA is TGCAGTGCCTCGCCAAGAAGCTCTGGAAACACCATATATTTT. The rearrangement joins TRBV20-1 to TRBJ1-3; D gene uncertain. The germline V and J ends were trimmed by 6 bases and 0 bases, with 12 bases remaining between them. Germline CDR1 is DFQATT and CDR2 is SNEGSKA (reference sequence). The CDR3 has 14 residues.

At least ten counts were recorded for this clonotype. V is TRBV6-1 and J is TRBJ1-5; a weak D match, TRBD1 (6 bases). This CDR3 comprises 16 residues. V lost 8 bases to trimming and J lost 0 bases, with 17 bases between them. Germline CDR1 is MNHNS and CDR2 is SASEGT. The DNA of the CDR3 is TGTGCCAGCGACAGTGGACAGCCGTATAGCAATCAGCCCCAGCATTTT. Translation: CASDSGQPYSNQPQHF.

In this sample, this clonotype turned up many times. The gene calls are TRBV27 and TRBJ2-1, with 9 bases matching TRBD1. CDR1 and CDR2 (germline): MNHEY, SMNVEV (reference sequence). V gave up 6 bases and J gave up 7 bases; unmatched junction bases: 4. There are 13 residues in the CDR3. The chain's CDR3 is CASRGTGRNEQFF. CDR3 nucleotides: TGTGCCAGCAGAGGGACAGGGAGGAATGAGCAGTTCTTC.

Of note for this clonotype: A much larger clonotype is one base distant, so this may be a read error. This rearrangement joins TRBV7-2 to TRBJ2-3, with D unclear. The CDR3 spans 12 residues. V lost 2 bases and J lost 2, with 2 bases in between. The germline V gene encodes CDR1 SGHTA and CDR2 FQGNSA. CDR3 coding DNA: TGTGCCAGCAGCTTATTCACAGATACGCAGTATTTT. Translation gives CASSLFTDTQYF.

This clonotype has a handful of counts. The V and J genes are TRBV6-1 and TRBJ1-6; D remains unclear. The ends were cut back, 1 base at V and 8 bases at J, with 9 bases in the middle. In germline, CDR1 is MNHNS, CDR2 SASEGT. CDR3 size: 14 residues. CDR3 in amino acids: CASSEVDGDSPLHF. The CDR3, as DNA: TGTGCCAGCAGTGAAGTCGACGGGGATTCACCCCTCCACTTT.

The V call is TRBV6-1, the J call TRBJ2-1, with D perhaps given as TRBD1 or TRBD2 (5 bases each). V was cut by 8 bases and J by 10 bases, with 21 bases left in between. The CDR3 sequence is 14 residues long. CDR1 and CDR2 from the germline V gene are MNHNS and SASEGT. The CDR3 coding sequence is TGTGCCAGCGAACTAGAACCCCGTGGGACGGAGCAGTTCTTC. This sequence encodes CASELEPRGTEQFF.

This clonotype has ten or more counts. This sequence joins TRBV29-1 and TRBJ1-1, with 9 bases aligning to TRBD1. Germline CDR1 SQVTM, CDR2 ANQGSEA. V was clipped by 7 bases and J by 4 bases; unmatched bases: 7. This CDR3 comprises 13 residues. CDR3 sequence reads: CSATGQGGTEAFF. The CDR3 DNA is TGCAGCGCGACGGGACAGGGTGGCACTGAAGCTTTCTTT.

The table lists this clonotype with many counts. The chain employs TRBV20-1 and TRBJ2-3; TRBD2 aligns across 11 bases. J lost 5 bases, V lost 2 bases, and 12 bases had no gene match. The CDR3 runs 17 residues. Germline V gene sequence: CDR1 DFQATT, CDR2 SNEGSKA (reference sequence). CDR3 residues: CSARISGGALGGDTQYF. The CDR3 region has the DNA TGCAGTGCTAGAATTAGCGGGGGGGCCCTTGGTGGAGATACGCAGTATTTT.

The chain carries TRBV20-1 and TRBJ2-5; 7 bases fit TRBD1. The V and J ends lost 4 bases and 1 base, in that order; junction bases with no gene match: 3. Germline values: CDR1 DFQATT, CDR2 SNEGSKA (reference sequence). The CDR3 extends over 13 amino acids. CDR3 region: CSAKRQGQETQYF. In DNA form, the CDR3 reads TGCAGTGCTAAAAGACAGGGCCAAGAGACCCAGTACTTC.

The V gene is TRBV12-3 or TRBV12-4, the J gene TRBJ2-1, with D tentatively TRBD1 or TRBD2 (5 bases each). V was cut by 6 bases and J by 1 base, with 13 bases left in between. The CDR3 length is 15 residues. The CDR3 loop is CASSPGTASYNEQFF. CDR3 sequence (DNA): TGTGCCAGCAGCCCCGGGACGGCTTCCTACAATGAGCAGTTCTTC.

This clonotype has more than one count but fewer than ten. The rearrangement joins TRBV7-2 to TRBJ2-3; TRBD2 matches 7 bases. The trim removed 5 bases at V and 1 base at J, leaving 12 bases unmatched. The V gene's germline CDR1 is SGHTA and CDR2 FQGNSA. The CDR3 contains 17 residues. CDR3 in amino acids: CASSPRRGGGGTDTQYF. CDR3 bases: TGTGCCAGCAGCCCGCGTCGTGGTGGGGGGGGCACAGATACGCAGTATTTT.

This clonotype was seen a handful of times. V is TRBV7-3 and J is TRBJ2-1, with 14 bases lining up with TRBD2. V dropped 5 bases and J dropped 7; count of bases not matched to a gene: 13. Per germline, CDR1 SGHTA and CDR2 FQGTGA. CDR3 length: 18 amino acids. The CDR3 sequence is CASSKSGTSGGLWNEQFF. The CDR3 nucleotides are TGTGCCAGCAGCAAATCCGGGACTAGCGGGGGACTTTGGAATGAGCAGTTCTTC.

The chain couples TRBV4-1 to TRBJ2-5; no reliable D call. V shed 0 bases and J shed 2 bases, with 10 bases lying between them. Germline CDR1 MGHRA, CDR2 YSYEKL. There are 15 residues in the CDR3. The CDR3 sequence is CASSQEPSVQETQYF. In nucleotides, the CDR3 is TGCGCCAGCAGCCAAGAGCCCAGCGTGCAAGAGACCCAGTACTTC.

This clonotype was recorded a few times. The chain combines TRBV10-2 with TRBJ2-5; 10 bases line up with TRBD2. CDR1 is WSHSY, CDR2 SAAADI, per germline. Trimming took 7 bases from V and 4 from J; bases not matched to a gene: 6. The CDR3 loop spans 14 amino acids. The CDR3 DNA reads TGCGCCAGCAAGGAGGTAGCGGGGGGAGAGACCCAGTACTTC. Residues: CASKEVAGGETQYF.

This clonotype was counted only a few times. This sequence joins TRBV2 and TRBJ2-3, with 11 bases lining up with TRBD1. The CDR3 runs 15 residues. Germline-derived CDR1 and CDR2 are SNHLY and FYNNEI. The J segment lost 6 bases and the V segment lost 7 bases, leaving 9 bases of the junction unmatched. DNA for the CDR3: TGTGCCAGCACCCGGGACAGGGGGTTCATGGATACGCAGTATTTT. Its translation is CASTRDRGFMDTQYF. Full variable domain (rest looked up from reference TRBV2 and TRBJ2-3): EPEVTQTPSHQVTQMGQEVILRCVPISNHLYFYWYRQILGQKVEFLVSFYNNEISEKSEIFDDQFSVERPDGSNFTLKIRSTKLEDSAMYFCASTRDRGFMDTQYFGPGTRLTVL.

At least ten counts were recorded for this clonotype. The gene calls are TRBV3-1 and TRBJ2-2; TRBD1 aligns across 8 bases. This CDR3 has 15 residues. V lost 6 bases, J lost 4 bases, and 7 bases stayed unmatched. Germline V gene data show CDR1 as LGHDT and CDR2 as YNNKEL (reference sequence). The CDR3 nucleotides are TGTGCCAGCAGACGCCGGACAGGGATCACCGGGGAGCTGTTTTTT. Amino acids: CASRRRTGITGELFF.

The CDR3 nucleotides read TGTGCCAGCAGTGTGGGGGATCTTGGTACGCAGTATTTT. This encodes CASSVGDLGTQYF. The chain carries TRBV2 and TRBJ2-3, with D perhaps given as TRBD1 or TRBD2 (5 bases each). Germline CDR1 reads SNHLY; CDR2 reads FYNNEI. The CDR3 totals 13 residues. V lost 4 bases, J lost 8 bases, and 13 bases lay in between.

This clonotype was seen only a few times. V gene TRBV12-3 or TRBV12-4 combines with J gene TRBJ2-3, with 8 nucleotides matching TRBD1. The junction had 3 bases not matched to a gene; V was cut back by 5 bases and J by 5 bases. The CDR3 extends over 13 amino acids. DNA for the CDR3: TGTGCCAGCAGTAAGACAGGGGAAGATACGCAGTATTTT. Its protein is CASSKTGEDTQYF.

V gene TRBV10-1 combines with J gene TRBJ2-7; TRBD2 might be the D (5 bases). The germline V gene encodes CDR1 WNHNN and CDR2 SYGVQD (reference sequence). This CDR3 spans 18 amino acids. V dropped 6 bases and J dropped 0 bases, with 24 bases sitting between them. CDR3 sequence (DNA): TGCGCCAGCAGGACTAATTGGGCAACAACCAAGAGCTCCTACGAGCAGTACGTC. Translated, it gives CASRTNWATTKSSYEQYV.

The chain combines TRBV20-1 with TRBJ2-5, with 10 bases that match TRBD2. Germline V gives CDR1 DFQATT, CDR2 SNEGSKA (reference sequence). V trimming: 3 bases; J trimming: 5 bases; junction bases outside the gene matches: 24. The CDR3 is 20 residues long. CDR3 bases: TGCAGTGCTAGGGATGTATTTCCTAGCGGGGGCCTCAGGATTTTCGAGACCCAGTACTTC. Its protein is CSARDVFPSGGLRIFETQYF.

With regard to this clonotype: A junction end diverges from the germline sequence, so it may reflect a read error. This chain links TRBV6-1 with TRBJ2-1, with 8 bases identical to TRBD2. This CDR3 contains 11 residues. The V gene's germline CDR1 is MNHNS and CDR2 SASEGT. The CDR3 sequence: CASSGAGTRLF. The CDR3 DNA is TGTGCCAGCAGCGGAGCGGGGACTAGACTCTTC.

This clonotype has more than one count but fewer than ten. V is TRBV28 and J is TRBJ2-3; no firm D call. The CDR3 sequence is 15 residues long. Between the trimmed V and J ends, which lost 6 bases and 0 bases, there was a span of 13 bases. Germline loops: CDR1 MDHEN, CDR2 SYDVKM. This chain's CDR3 is CASSSGRSSTDTQYF. The CDR3 DNA sequence: TGTGCCAGCAGCTCCGGACGATCTAGCACAGATACGCAGTATTTT.

CDR3 region: CSARDWTGSYNEQFF. The DNA for the CDR3 is TGCAGTGCTAGAGACTGGACAGGCTCCTACAATGAGCAGTTCTTC. The gene calls are TRBV20-1 and TRBJ2-1; TRBD1 matches 7 bases. Germline trimming cut 0 bases from V and 0 bases from J; bases unmatched to any gene: 2. CDR1 DFQATT and CDR2 SNEGSKA come from the germline V gene (reference sequence). The CDR3 has 15 residues.